This T cell receptor beta chain comes out of a study of spatial heterogeneity in lung cancer. Noted time point: sample taken at primary tumor resection. Whole RNA came from tumor, nontumor lung or frozen PBMC and was sequenced without being sorted. V lost 2 bases and J 8 bases, leaving 12 bases between the germline ends. This CDR3 comprises 13 residues. Germline CDR1 SGHTA, CDR2 FQGNSA. This clonotype was picked up a small number of times. TCRdb itself ran the 5' RACE reads through MiXCR, one entry per CDR3 protein. In the table there are about 45,000 distinct CDR3 sequences, approximately 7% of which are singletons.

The V call is TRBV7-2, the J call TRBJ1-1, with no clear D. This receptor was taken from a female donor with early-stage non-small cell lung cancer. Specimen: PBMCs, collected at surgery. CDR3 bases: TGTGCCAGCAGCTTACAGGTGGGCAGGGAAGCTTTCTTT. Residues: CASSLQVGREAFF.